This T cell receptor (beta chain) is from a study of T cells in localized non-small cell lung cancer. About this clone itself: Antigen specificity is unknown.

The method was immunoSEQ multiplex PCR; TCRdb's version includes in-frame clones alone and lacks a portion of them. The table records tens of thousands of clones, around 82% of them present only once. General study findings and limits: Longer survival (overall) was linked to higher T cell density in blood. A median of roughly 52 of the top 100 tumor clones appeared in adjacent lung, which was paired and uninvolved. A single tumor region was sequenced, leaving heterogeneity possible.

This CDR3 spans 20 amino acids. V lost 1 base to trimming and J lost 0 bases; unmatched junction nucleotides: 12. Germline V gene sequence: CDR1 SGHTA, CDR2 FQGTGA. V and J are TRBV7-3 and TRBJ2-3, with TRBD2 identical over 11 bases. This TCR derives from a female donor older than 55 with stage I lung adenocarcinoma. Here the sequenced sample was peripheral blood, taken before any cancer treatment. This chain's CDR3 is CASSLIAAASGGYSTDTQYF. CDR3 DNA sequence: TGTGCCAGCAGCTTAATCGCCGCGGCTAGCGGGGGGTATAGCACAGATACGCAGTATTTT.